This T cell receptor (beta chain) was observed in a study of T cell responses to AZD1222 COVID-19 vaccine. On the study more broadly: Some second doses came at about 4 weeks and others at about 12 weeks; these were pooled.

Whole-study results and caveats: Unmutated variant regions are reportedly the target of nearly half of TCRs that are spike-specific. Spike-specific TCR breadth rose after two AZD1222 doses, and depth rose as well.

The germline gives CDR1 LNHNV, CDR2 YYDKDF (reference sequence). This CDR3 comprises 14 residues. J was trimmed by 8 bases and V by 0 bases; bases with no gene match: 4. Profiling relied on immunoSEQ multiplex PCR, and the TCRdb table lists in-frame clones only, not all of them. The table has some 110,000 clones, roughly 82% seen once; the top ten hold approximately 5%. As concerns this clone: The antigen remains undetermined.

The starting material was peripheral blood, obtained on day 0 of AZD1222 vaccination. This clonotype was sampled from an adult in good health. The chain employs TRBV15 and TRBJ1-2, with 9 bases aligning to TRBD1. CDR3: CATSRDGQGLGYTF. The CDR3 DNA is TGTGCCACCAGCAGAGACGGACAGGGGTTGGGCTACACCTTC.